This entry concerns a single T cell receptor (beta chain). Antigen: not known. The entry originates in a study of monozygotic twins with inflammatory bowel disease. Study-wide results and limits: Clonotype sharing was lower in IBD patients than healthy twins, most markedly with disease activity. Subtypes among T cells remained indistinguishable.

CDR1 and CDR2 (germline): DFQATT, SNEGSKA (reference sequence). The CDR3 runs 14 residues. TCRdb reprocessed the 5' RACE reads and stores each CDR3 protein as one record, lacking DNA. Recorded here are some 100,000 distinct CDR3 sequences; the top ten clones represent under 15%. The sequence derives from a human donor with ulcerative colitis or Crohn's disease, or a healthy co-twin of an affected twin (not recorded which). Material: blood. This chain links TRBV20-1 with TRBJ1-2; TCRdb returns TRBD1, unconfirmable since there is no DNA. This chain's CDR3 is CSARDPTGGYGYTF.